A single sample gave rise to the 18 T cell receptor beta chains below, sequenced in a study of T cells of healthy individuals (dated by TCRdb to 2017 to 2018). The library was prepared using 5' RACE. TCRdb names Illumina MiSeq as the instrument used. TCRdb reran the public reads through fastp at Q25 and MiXCR, keeping productive beta chains. Rows matching on CDR3 protein sequence are summarized as one entry with the most common DNA and genes. The sample has 55,000 to 65,000 distinct CDR3 sequences on record, 16% of them singletons. Approximately 4.8% of the sample rests with the top ten. These receptor sequences come from a human donor in good health.

This clonotype was detected ten times or more. The chain joins TRBV20-1 to TRBJ2-7; D might be TRBD2 (7 bases). CDR3 size: 19 residues. The V gene's germline CDR1 is DFQATT and CDR2 SNEGSKA (reference sequence). The V end lost 0 bases, the J end lost 0 bases, and 24 bases lay between the germline ends. The CDR3: CSARDPGRGRGRTSYEQYF. The CDR3 DNA follows: TGCAGTGCTAGAGATCCAGGGCGCGGGCGGGGGCGTACCTCCTACGAGCAGTACTTC.

This clonotype was picked up many times. The chain's CDR3 is CASSQGQGLGYGYTF. The CDR3 DNA is TGCGCCAGCAGCCAAGGACAGGGTCTGGGGTATGGCTACACCTTC. The chain couples TRBV4-1 to TRBJ1-2, with 7 positions matching TRBD1. The CDR3 sequence is 15 residues long. V was pared by 1 base and J by 5 bases, with 7 bases of the junction left unmatched. Germline CDR1 reads MGHRA; CDR2 reads YSYEKL.

The chain uses TRBV5-1 and TRBJ1-2, with no clear D. The ends were cut back, 0 bases at V and 2 bases at J, with 11 bases in the middle. CDR1 SGHRS and CDR2 YFSETQ come from the germline V gene. The CDR3 length is 15 residues. The CDR3 DNA sequence: TGCGCCAGCAGCTTGGGTACGCTCCAGAACTATGGCTACACCTTC. Translation: CASSLGTLQNYGYTF.

This clonotype has only a few counts. This rearrangement joins TRBV20-1 to TRBJ2-7; D uncertain. Trimming stripped 0 bases from V and 5 bases from J, with 14 bases between. The CDR3 contains 14 residues. The germline V gene has CDR1 DFQATT and CDR2 SNEGSKA (reference sequence). CDR3 DNA sequence: TGCAGTGCTAGAGACCTTGGCTGGGCCGACGAGCAGTACTTC. As protein: CSARDLGWADEQYF.

The sample holds many counts of this clonotype. The genes are TRBV27 and TRBJ2-1, with D perhaps matching TRBD2 (6 bases). Per the germline V gene, CDR1 is MNHEY and CDR2 is SMNVEV (reference sequence). Trimming took off 1 base at V and 7 bases at J, with 14 bases between the two ends. This CDR3 contains 15 residues. CDR3 nucleotides: TGTGCCAGCAGTTTATTCTCGGGAGTGAAGAATGAGCAGTTCTTC. This encodes CASSLFSGVKNEQFF.

This clonotype has just a few counts. Here the CDR3 reads CASSEASGGEQFF. CDR3 nucleotide sequence: TGTGCCAGCAGTGAAGCGTCCGGTGGTGAGCAGTTCTTC. The chain uses TRBV2 and TRBJ2-1, with D uncertain. This CDR3 has 13 residues. Germline V lookup: CDR1 SNHLY, CDR2 FYNNEI. V was shortened by 0 bases and J by 9 bases, with 9 bases between the two germline ends.

This clonotype was seen more than once but under ten times. The chain carries TRBV7-2 and TRBJ2-5, with D perhaps TRBD1 or TRBD2 (5 bases each). V dropped 5 bases and J dropped 4 bases, with 11 bases sitting between them. CDR3 size: 13 residues. Germline V gene sequence: CDR1 SGHTA, CDR2 FQGNSA. CDR3 in DNA: TGTGCCAGCAGCGGGACGCGCGGAGAGACCCAGTACTTC. It is translated as CASSGTRGETQYF.

The V gene is TRBV7-6, the J gene TRBJ2-7; 10 positions match TRBD1. The CDR3 spans 15 residues. Germline V CDR1 and CDR2: SGHVS, FNYEAQ. Losses at the gene ends were 3 bases for V and 2 bases for J; bases not matched to a gene: 4. CDR3 sequence reads: CASSFGTGVPYEQYF. In nucleotides, the CDR3 is TGTGCCAGCAGCTTCGGGACAGGGGTCCCCTACGAGCAGTACTTC.

The chain has TRBV24-1 and TRBJ2-1; no definite D call. The V end was cut by 7 bases, the J end by 10 bases, with 10 bases between. The CDR3 is made up of 11 amino acids. The germline V gene has CDR1 KGHDR and CDR2 SFDVKD. In nucleotides, the CDR3 is TGTGCCACCAGCGATAGTTGGGAGCAGTTCTTC. It is translated as CATSDSWEQFF.

The genes are TRBV7-2 and TRBJ2-7; possible D gene TRBD2, 5 bases. The CDR3 contains 14 residues. The V gene's germline CDR1 is SGHTA and CDR2 FQGNSA. The V and J ends lost 5 bases and 4 bases respectively, with 15 bases between them. The CDR3 DNA reads as TGTGCCAGCAGCCGGAGCGGTGATGGTTACGAGCAGTACTTC. This sequence encodes CASSRSGDGYEQYF.

The chain has TRBV7-3 and TRBJ1-2; D is unclear. CDR3 length equals 13 residues. CDR1 and CDR2 from the germline V gene are SGHTA and FQGTGA. V was clipped by 3 bases and J by 8 bases, with 13 bases between them. CDR3 residues: CASSFSVASGYTF. In nucleotides, the CDR3 is TGTGCCAGCAGCTTTTCGGTCGCGTCGGGCTACACCTTC. Together with reference TRBV7-3 and TRBJ1-2, the CDR3 gives the full variable domain: GAGVSQTPSNKVTEKGKYVELRCDPISGHTALYWYRQSLGQGPEFLIYFQGTGAADDSGLPNDRFFAVRPEGSVSTLKIQRTERGDSAVYLCASSFSVASGYTFGSGTRLTVV.

Many counts were recorded for this clonotype. The J gene is TRBJ1-1, the V gene TRBV12-3 or TRBV12-4, with 9 bases identical to TRBD1. Trimming cost V 5 bases and J 4 bases; bases outside gene matches: 5. This CDR3 has 14 residues. The CDR3 reads CASSKTGGVTEAFF. Here the CDR3 DNA reads TGTGCCAGCAGTAAGACAGGGGGAGTCACTGAAGCTTTCTTT.

The V and J genes are TRBV6-1 and TRBJ1-3; possibly TRBD1 for D (5 bases). V lost 5 bases and J 4 bases, leaving 12 bases between the germline ends. The CDR3 length is 14 residues. Germline CDR1 reads MNHNS; CDR2 reads SASEGT. CDR3 loop: CASSRQHEGNTIYF. In DNA, the CDR3 is TGTGCCAGCAGTCGACAGCACGAGGGAAACACCATATATTTT.

This clonotype has a handful of counts. This rearrangement joins TRBV7-9 to TRBJ1-4; D gene uncertain. CDR3 size: 13 residues. Germline V gives CDR1 SEHNR, CDR2 FQNEAQ (reference sequence). The ends were cut back, 5 bases at V and 3 bases at J, with 7 bases in the middle. The CDR3 coding sequence is TGTGCCAGCAGCCCACCATCTAATGAAAAACTGTTTTTT. Protein product: CASSPPSNEKLFF.

This clonotype was counted many times. The chain is built from TRBV20-1 and TRBJ2-7, with a tentative D call TRBD1 (6 bases). Between the trimmed V and J ends, which lost 0 bases and 5 bases, there was a span of 14 bases. This CDR3 spans 14 amino acids. Germline CDR1 reads DFQATT; CDR2 reads SNEGSKA (reference sequence). For the CDR3, the DNA is TGCAGTGCTAGAGATAGGGCAGGGGTGGACGAGCAGTACTTC. It translates to CSARDRAGVDEQYF.

The chain couples TRBV12-3 or TRBV12-4 to TRBJ1-2, with D unresolved. CDR3 size: 15 residues. The germline V and J ends were trimmed by 5 bases and 7 bases, with 20 bases remaining between them. The CDR3 region has the DNA TGTGCCAGCAGTCCTGACCCCTCCAAGCCTGGTGGCTACACCTTC. Translating gives CASSPDPSKPGGYTF.

The rearrangement joins TRBV28 to TRBJ1-6, with 7 bases that match TRBD1. Germline loops: CDR1 MDHEN, CDR2 SYDVKM. V lost 8 bases to trimming and J lost 3 bases; unmatched junction nucleotides: 4. This CDR3 spans 14 amino acids. CDR3 in amino acids: CASRRDSYNSPLHF. Here the CDR3 DNA reads TGTGCCAGCCGGAGGGACAGCTATAATTCACCCCTCCACTTT.

V and J are TRBV23-1 and TRBJ2-2, with a weak D call TRBD1 (5 bases). TRBV23-1 is an open reading frame whose function is uncertain. The CDR3 is made up of 19 amino acids. V was clipped by 2 bases and J by 0 bases, with 19 bases between them. DNA for the CDR3: TGCGCCAGCAGTCAACTGGCCCAGACAGACGCCCCGAACACCGGGGAGCTGTTTTTT. Amino acid sequence: CASSQLAQTDAPNTGELFF.